These 13 T cell receptor beta chains were all obtained from the same sample, sequenced in a study of blood T cell repertoires in COVID-19. Generated by immunoSEQ multiplex PCR, the TCRdb table keeps only in-frame clones and is missing some. The sample lists roughly 160,000 clones; around 86% were seen once. Material: peripheral blood. These TCRs come from an elderly woman with COVID-19, enrolled during active disease.

The chain has TRBV19 and TRBJ1-5; D is uncertain. Germline-derived CDR1 and CDR2 are LNHDA and SQIVND (reference sequence). This CDR3 spans 12 amino acids. V was cut by 1 base and J by 7 bases, with 5 bases left in between. The CDR3 spells CASSIGSQPQHF. The DNA of the CDR3 is TGTGCCAGTAGTATAGGAAGCCAGCCCCAGCATTTT.

The chain links TRBV7-9 to TRBJ2-7; D is perhaps TRBD1 (6 bases). Germline V gene data show CDR1 as SEHNR and CDR2 as FQNEAQ (reference sequence). The CDR3 spans 17 residues. V gave up 5 bases and J gave up 0 bases, with 20 bases separating them. CDR3 sequence reads: CASSTPQGRQVSYEQYF. The CDR3 DNA reads TGTGCCAGCAGCACCCCCCAAGGGCGACAGGTCTCCTACGAGCAGTACTTC.

The genes are TRBV19 and TRBJ1-1; D is undetermined. The CDR3 contains 13 residues. With 4 bases removed from V and 5 bases from J, the gap between germline ends came to 11 bases. In germline, CDR1 is LNHDA, CDR2 SQIVND (reference sequence). The DNA of the CDR3 is TGTGCCAGTAGTACACAGCAATTGACTGAAGCTTTCTTT. It codes for CASSTQQLTEAFF.

The chain has TRBV9 and TRBJ2-5; the match to TRBD2 covers 7 bases. Trimming at V came to 3 bases and at J to 2 bases, leaving 10 bases not matched to a gene. The CDR3 loop spans 16 amino acids. Germline CDR1 reads SGDLS; CDR2 reads YYNGEE. CDR3 in DNA: TGTGCCAGCAGCGCCCCCACAGCGGGAATTCAAGAGACCCAGTACTTC. This encodes CASSAPTAGIQETQYF.

V gene TRBV3-1 (or the pseudogene TRBV3-2) combines with J gene TRBJ1-2; unclear D gene. Trimming removed 3 bases from V and 4 bases from J, with 15 bases in between. Germline V gene data show CDR1 as LGHDT and CDR2 as YNNKEL (reference sequence). This CDR3 spans 15 amino acids. The CDR3: CASSHSRLASYGYTF. CDR3 in DNA: TGTGCCAGCAGCCATTCAAGACTCGCTAGCTATGGCTACACCTTC.

The gene calls are TRBV28 and TRBJ1-2; D not certain. Germline V CDR1 and CDR2: MDHEN, SYDVKM. This CDR3 comprises 12 residues. Trimming took off 6 bases at V and 2 bases at J, with 7 bases between the two ends. In DNA form, the CDR3 reads TGTGCCAGCAGCAGCGGAAACTATGGCTACACCTTC. Translation gives CASSSGNYGYTF.

This clone was detected a few times. The chain couples TRBV6-4 to TRBJ1-5; no reliable D call. This CDR3 is built from 18 residues. Germline values: CDR1 MRHNA, CDR2 SNTAGT. Between the trimmed V and J ends, which lost 3 bases and 3 bases, there was a span of 21 bases. Here the CDR3 reads CASSDYSKEQPFNQPQHF. The CDR3 DNA follows: TGTGCCAGCAGTGATTATTCTAAGGAACAGCCATTCAATCAGCCCCAGCATTTT.

The chain is built from TRBV4-3 and TRBJ1-5; D not certain. The V gene's germline CDR1 is LGHNA and CDR2 YSLEER. CDR3 length equals 15 residues. The V and J ends lost 0 bases and 1 base respectively, with 7 bases between them. CDR3 DNA sequence: TGCGCCAGCAGCCAAGATGGCCTGAGCAATCAGCCCCAGCATTTT. Translating it yields CASSQDGLSNQPQHF.

The chain links TRBV19 to TRBJ1-4, with 7 bases that match TRBD1. Germline V gene lookup returns CDR1 LNHDA and CDR2 SQIVND (reference sequence). The CDR3 extends over 15 amino acids. With 5 bases clipped from V and 4 bases from J, the junction kept 7 bases outside the gene matches. CDR3 bases: TGTGCCAGTAGTGAAACCGGGACAGTTAATGAAAAACTGTTTTTT. Encoded protein: CASSETGTVNEKLFF.

In its sample, this clone was seen a few times. The rearrangement links TRBV11-2 to TRBJ1-6; D uncertain. The CDR3 runs to 15 residues. The V end lost 1 base, the J end lost 10 bases, and 14 bases lay between the germline ends. CDR1 is SGHAT, CDR2 FQNNGV, per germline. CDR3 DNA sequence: TGTGCCAGCAGCTTAGCTGGATATGATAGCTCACCCCTCCACTTT. This gives the protein CASSLAGYDSSPLHF.

This chain joins TRBV19 and TRBJ1-6; maybe TRBD1 (5 bases). Germline CDR1 is LNHDA and CDR2 is SQIVND (reference sequence). V was pared by 6 bases and J by 10 bases, with 13 bases between. This CDR3 spans 13 amino acids. The CDR3 sequence is CASRSQGRSPLHF. CDR3 coding DNA: TGTGCCAGTAGGAGTCAGGGCCGCTCACCCCTCCACTTT.

The rearrangement uses TRBV5-1 and TRBJ2-7, with TRBD2 matching over 14 bases. V shed 4 bases, J shed 5 bases, and the junction held 5 bases outside the gene matches. This CDR3 region has 15 residues. The germline CDR1 and CDR2 sequences are SGHRS and YFSETQ. The CDR3 DNA follows: TGCGCCAGCAGCCCGGGACTAGCGGGAGACAACGAGCAGTACTTC. Translation gives CASSPGLAGDNEQYF.

The chain has TRBV6-6 and TRBJ2-1, with a weak D call TRBD2 (5 bases). The CDR3 has 15 residues. In germline, CDR1 is MNHNY, CDR2 SVGAGI (reference sequence). The V gene lost 5 bases and the J gene lost 5 bases, with 16 bases spanning the gap. CDR3 sequence reads: CASSPGGSWDNEQFF. The CDR3 nucleotides read TGTGCCAGCAGTCCAGGTGGGAGCTGGGACAATGAGCAGTTCTTC.